These 20 T cell receptor beta chains were sequenced from one sample in a study of blood T cell repertoires in COVID-19 (dated by TCRdb to 2018 to 2021). The library was prepared using the immunoSEQ multiplex PCR assay. TCRdb mirrors the immuneACCESS table, restricted to in-frame sequences. Some clones are absent from its copies; in checked studies, under half trace to an unresolved V gene, and the reason for the others is unknown. The sample has 350,000 to 450,000 clones on record, around four fifths of them singletons. Jointly, the top ten make up less than 6% of the sample. The sequencing input was PBMCs or T cells enriched from blood (not recorded which). These receptors were taken from a woman in her forties or fifties who had recovered from COVID-19.

The chain carries TRBV7-2 and TRBJ1-2, with TRBD1 as a possible D gene (6 bases). V was trimmed by 3 bases and J by 7 bases, leaving 15 bases between them. The germline V gene has CDR1 SGHTA and CDR2 FQGNSA. This CDR3 is built from 14 residues. CDR3 sequence reads: CASSFRDTRGGYTF. CDR3 DNA: TGTGCCAGCAGCTTCCGGGACACAAGGGGTGGCTACACCTTC.

J is TRBJ1-5 and V is TRBV10-1, with D possibly being TRBD1 (6 bases). V dropped 9 bases and J dropped 0 bases, with 39 bases sitting between them. The CDR3 totals 23 residues. Germline V gene sequence: CDR1 WNHNN, CDR2 SYGVQD (reference sequence). The CDR3 is CARNFPGRDTGPINAYSNQPQHF. The CDR3 region has the DNA TGCGCCAGAAACTTCCCCGGCAGGGACACAGGGCCGATAAACGCCTATAGCAATCAGCCCCAGCATTTT.

The chain couples TRBV7-2 to TRBJ1-3; D is possibly TRBD1 (5 bases). The CDR3 length is 14 residues. The germline V and J ends were trimmed by 3 bases and 3 bases, with 9 bases remaining between them. Germline V gene sequence: CDR1 SGHTA, CDR2 FQGNSA. CDR3 sequence: CASSFQGVGNTIYF. The CDR3 coding sequence is TGTGCCAGCAGCTTTCAGGGTGTTGGAAACACCATATATTTT.

The chain couples TRBV30 to TRBJ1-3; D gene unclear. Trimming removed 3 bases from V and 5 bases from J, with 8 bases in between. Germline lookup yields CDR1 GTSNPN and CDR2 SVGIG (reference sequence). The CDR3 spans 12 residues. CDR3: CAWRSGRNTIYF. CDR3 nucleotide sequence: TGTGCCTGGAGATCGGGGAGAAACACCATATATTTT.

This clone was observed a few times. The rearrangement uses TRBV5-1 and TRBJ1-1; D gene unclear. The CDR3 length is 13 residues. The V gene's germline CDR1 is SGHRS and CDR2 YFSETQ. V shed 4 bases and J shed 10 bases, with 17 bases lying between them. The DNA of the CDR3 is TGCGCCAGCAGCCCGAGGGTCGCAGATGGAGCTTTCTTT. It encodes CASSPRVADGAFF.

The CDR3 region is CASPRQGRWGTEAFF. The DNA for the CDR3 is TGTGCCAGCCCCAGACAGGGGAGATGGGGCACTGAAGCTTTCTTT. The chain is built from TRBV6-5 and TRBJ1-1; 8 nucleotides align to TRBD1. The V segment lost 8 bases and the J segment 4 bases; nucleotides outside the gene matches: 12. Per the germline V gene, CDR1 is MNHEY and CDR2 is SVGAGI. The CDR3 length is 15 residues.

This clone appeared once. CDR3 nucleotides: TGTGCCAGCAGCGCACCGGGCCAGGGGGAAGAAAAACTGTTTTTT. It is translated as CASSAPGQGEEKLFF. V and J are TRBV5-4 and TRBJ1-4; TRBD1 aligns across 7 bases. Trimming at V came to 4 bases and at J to 8 bases, leaving 11 bases not matched to a gene. This CDR3 region has 15 residues. CDR1 and CDR2 (germline): SGHNT, YYREEE (reference sequence).

The V and J genes are TRBV6-2 or TRBV6-3 and TRBJ1-5, with D tentatively TRBD1 (5 bases). The CDR3 is made up of 15 amino acids. Per the germline V gene, CDR1 is MNHEY and CDR2 is SVGEGT. The germline V and J ends were trimmed by 0 bases and 5 bases, with 11 bases remaining between them. CDR3 DNA: TGTGCCAGCAGTTACTCGGGGGGTCGGGATCAGCCCCAGCATTTT. Its protein product is CASSYSGGRDQPQHF.

V usage is TRBV12-5 and J usage is TRBJ1-1; D unclear. Per the germline V gene, CDR1 is LGHNT and CDR2 is FRNRAP. Trimming took off 4 bases at V and 1 base at J, with 7 bases between the two ends. The CDR3 covers 13 residues. CDR3 nucleotides: TGTGCTAGTGGTTCCGAGGGGAACACTGAAGCTTTCTTT. It encodes CASGSEGNTEAFF.

This clone was found a few times. The chain combines TRBV5-8 with TRBJ1-4, with 10 bases identical to TRBD1. Trimming cost V 7 bases and J 2 bases; bases outside gene matches: 14. The germline CDR1 and CDR2 sequences are SGHTS and YDEGEE. The CDR3 consists of 18 residues. For the CDR3, the DNA is TGTGCCAGCGGTCGGCGGGGGACAGGGGTCTCCACTAATGAAAAACTGTTTTTT. Protein: CASGRRGTGVSTNEKLFF.

The rearrangement uses TRBV5-1 and TRBJ2-5; 8 bases match TRBD1. The CDR3 consists of 15 residues. V lost 2 bases, J lost 5 bases, and 8 bases stayed unmatched. Germline CDR1 and CDR2: SGHRS and YFSETQ. The CDR3 reads CASSLVQGARETQYF. Here the CDR3 DNA reads TGCGCCAGCAGCTTAGTGCAGGGGGCAAGGGAGACCCAGTACTTC.

V gene TRBV30 combines with J gene TRBJ1-3; 10 bases fit TRBD1. Unmatched junction bases numbered 9, after V lost 4 bases and J lost 0 bases. The CDR3 length is 17 residues. CDR1 and CDR2 (germline): GTSNPN, SVGIG (reference sequence). In DNA, the CDR3 is TGTGCCTGGAAAACTCCCGGGACAGGGGCCTCTGGAAACACCATATATTTT. Translated, it gives CAWKTPGTGASGNTIYF.

This chain uses TRBV11-3 with TRBJ2-1; a possible D gene is TRBD2 (5 bases). Trimming shortened V by 5 bases and J by 7 bases, and 15 bases separated the two germline ends. There are 14 residues in the CDR3. Germline CDR1 SGHNT, CDR2 YENEEA. The CDR3 sequence is CASSRTGLGNEQFF. The DNA for the CDR3 is TGTGCCAGCAGCCGAACCGGACTGGGAAATGAGCAGTTCTTC.

CDR3 in DNA: TGTGCCAGCAGCTCCGCCAGGGTAGAGGGCTACACCTTC. Its translation: CASSSARVEGYTF. The rearrangement links TRBV7-9 to TRBJ1-2, with TRBD1 as a possible D gene (5 bases). The V and J ends lost 4 bases and 8 bases respectively, with 14 bases between them. The CDR3 has 13 amino acids. The germline CDR1 and CDR2 sequences are SEHNR and FQNEAQ (reference sequence).

The chain uses TRBV30 and TRBJ1-3; 12 positions agree with TRBD1. V was clipped by 6 bases and J by 1 base; unmatched bases: 10. CDR1 and CDR2 (germline): GTSNPN, SVGIG (reference sequence). The CDR3 sequence is 17 residues long. In nucleotides, the CDR3 is TGTGCCTGCCCGGGACAGGGGGCGAAAGGTTCTGGAAACACCATATATTTT. The encoded protein is CACPGQGAKGSGNTIYF.

This clone has a single count. The V call is TRBV6-5, the J call TRBJ1-2; D is unclear. Trimming removed 8 bases at V and 0 bases at J, with 13 bases between. In germline, CDR1 is MNHEY, CDR2 SVGAGI. The CDR3 is 14 amino acids. This CDR3 is CASQSPGSNYGYTF. In DNA, the CDR3 is TGTGCCAGCCAGTCGCCTGGCTCTAACTATGGCTACACCTTC.

J is TRBJ1-2 and V is TRBV5-5; 8 bases map to TRBD1. Germline loops: CDR1 SGHKS, CDR2 YYEKEE (reference sequence). This CDR3 is 17 amino acids long. The junction had 18 bases not matched to a gene; V was cut back by 6 bases and J by 5 bases. The CDR3 DNA reads as TGTGCCAGCATAAACCACCCGGCAGGGGGCTTCTCTTATGGCTACACCTTC. Translation gives CASINHPAGGFSYGYTF.

This chain links TRBV2 with TRBJ2-5; 7 bases fit TRBD1. Unmatched junction bases numbered 7, after V lost 8 bases and J lost 1 base. The CDR3 contains 14 residues. Germline CDR1 SNHLY, CDR2 FYNNEI. DNA of the CDR3: TGTGCCAGCGGGGTCGAGGGGGCCCAAGAGACCCAGTACTTC. Translating it yields CASGVEGAQETQYF.

The CDR3 region has the DNA TGTGCCAGCAGGAAACGACAGGGCCCCTATGGCTACACCTTC. It specifies CASRKRQGPYGYTF. The J gene is TRBJ1-2, the V gene TRBV28; 7 bases line up with TRBD1. Germline V gives CDR1 MDHEN, CDR2 SYDVKM. V gave up 6 bases and J gave up 4 bases; unmatched junction bases: 8. The CDR3 covers 14 residues.

The chain employs TRBV25-1 and TRBJ1-2, with D perhaps matching TRBD1 (6 bases). This CDR3 contains 15 residues. Trimming removed 5 bases from V and 0 bases from J, with 13 bases in between. Germline assignment: CDR1 MGHDK and CDR2 SYGVNS. The chain's CDR3 is CASSPTRTANYGYTF. CDR3 DNA: TGTGCCAGCAGTCCCACCCGGACAGCTAACTATGGCTACACCTTC.